Detailed here is one T cell receptor (beta chain). Its antigen is not known. Sequencing used immunoSEQ multiplex PCR; TCRdb keeps in-frame clones, though not all of them. The table records roughly 700,000 clones, under 80% of them present only once. The data stem from a study of shared clonotypes between healthy human individuals. Study-level findings and limits: Relative to their counterparts shared across all four donors, non-shared clonotypes exhibited diminished generation probabilities.

Germline loops: CDR1 WSHSY, CDR2 SAAADI. This CDR3 spans 14 amino acids. Deletions cut 6 bases from V and 1 base from J, with 12 bases between. The sequence derives from a woman aged 25 to 39 in good health. The chain joins TRBV10-2 to TRBJ2-5; possibly TRBD2 for D (7 bases). The sample taken for sequencing was memory CD4+ T cells sorted from blood. Subset: CD45RA-negative fraction. CDR3 residues: CASSGGGSQETQYF. The CDR3 DNA reads TGCGCCAGCAGCGGCGGGGGCTCCCAAGAGACCCAGTACTTC.